This is a list of T cell receptor beta chains from one sample in a study of identical twins. TCRdb redid the calling of the 5' RACE reads with MiXCR, one entry per CDR3 protein. This table holds about 1.7 million distinct CDR3 sequences, around a third found once. Specimen: cord blood. The source is a newborn girl in good health. The CDR3 runs from the conserved cysteine through the conserved F or W. A D gene is named only where the DNA matches it firmly. The listing skips clone size in some rows; elsewhere it reads once, few, many or a size class.

D: NA
V: TRBV6-1
J: TRBJ1-2
size: few
CDR3: CASSEAPGGDYGYTF
DNA: TGTGCCAGCAGTGAAGCTCCCGGGGGCGACTATGGCTACACCTTC

D: TRBD2
V: TRBV2
J: TRBJ2-3
size: NA
CDR3: CASTWTRTDTQYF
DNA: TGTGCCAGCACTTGGACTAGGACAGATACGCAGTATTTT

D: TRBD2
V: TRBV5-1
J: TRBJ2-2
size: NA
CDR3: CASSSLPGLAGRGANTGELFF
DNA: TGCGCCAGCAGCTCTTTACCGGGACTAGCGGGAAGGGGAGCGAACACCGGGGAGCTGTTTTTT

D: TRBD2
V: TRBV5-1
J: TRBJ2-3
size: few
CDR3: CASSVAGTSSHAGTDTQYF
DNA: TGCGCCAGCAGCGTGGCCGGGACTAGCAGCCACGCGGGCACAGATACGCAGTATTTT

D: TRBD2
V: TRBV5-5
J: TRBJ2-3
size: NA
CDR3: CASSYWTSGRTDTQYF
DNA: TGTGCCAGCAGCTACTGGACTAGCGGGAGAACAGATACGCAGTATTTT

D: NA
V: TRBV16
J: TRBJ2-7
size: NA
CDR3: CASSQSTEQYF
DNA: TGTGCCAGCAGCCAATCTACCGAGCAGTACTTC

D: TRBD2
V: TRBV12-3/TRBV12-4
J: TRBJ2-4
size: few
CDR3: CASSAALAGSIIQYF
DNA: TGTGCCAGCAGTGCTGCACTAGCGGGATCGATCATTCAGTACTTC

D: TRBD2
V: TRBV9
J: TRBJ2-1
size: NA
CDR3: CASSVATALAGGPANEQFF
DNA: TGTGCCAGCAGCGTAGCTACGGCGCTAGCGGGAGGGCCTGCTAATGAGCAGTTCTTC

D: TRBD2
V: TRBV5-1
J: TRBJ2-1
size: NA
CDR3: CASSLMGRASGAYNEQFF
DNA: TGCGCCAGCAGCTTGATGGGGCGGGCTAGCGGGGCCTACAATGAGCAGTTCTTC

D: TRBD2
V: TRBV20-1
J: TRBJ2-7
size: NA
CDR3: CSARKGLAGETYEQYF
DNA: TGCAGTGCGAGAAAGGGACTAGCGGGAGAGACCTACGAGCAGTACTTC

D: TRBD1
V: TRBV15
J: TRBJ1-6
size: NA
CDR3: CATRQGLSPLHF
DNA: TGTGCCACGAGACAGGGGCTCTCACCCCTCCACTTT

D: NA
V: TRBV5-1
J: TRBJ2-4
size: NA
CDR3: CASSLNTGSKNIQYF
DNA: TGCGCCAGCAGCTTAAATACGGGGTCCAAAAACATTCAGTACTTC

D: NA
V: TRBV4-2
J: TRBJ2-7
size: NA
CDR3: CASSLQTGPSYEQYF
DNA: TGTGCCAGCAGCCTCCAGACAGGTCCCTCCTACGAGCAGTACTTC

D: NA
V: TRBV25-1
J: TRBJ2-3
size: NA
CDR3: CASSDLLGTFTDTQYF
DNA: TGTGCCAGCAGTGATTTGTTGGGGACATTCACAGATACGCAGTATTTT

D: TRBD1
V: TRBV29-1
J: TRBJ2-1
size: few
CDR3: CSVERQGGDEQFF
DNA: TGCAGCGTTGAACGACAGGGTGGTGATGAGCAGTTCTTC

D: TRBD1
V: TRBV10-3
J: TRBJ2-5
size: many
CDR3: CAISEGQVVRETQYF
DNA: TGTGCCATCAGTGAGGGACAGGTAGTTCGGGAGACCCAGTACTTC

D: NA
V: TRBV28
J: TRBJ1-2
size: many
CDR3: CASNNANYGYTF
DNA: TGTGCCAGCAATAACGCTAACTATGGCTACACCTTC

D: NA
V: TRBV28
J: TRBJ1-4
size: NA
CDR3: CASTSGASNEKLFF
DNA: TGTGCCAGCACCTCAGGGGCCTCTAATGAAAAACTGTTTTTT

D: TRBD1
V: TRBV27
J: TRBJ1-4
size: NA
CDR3: CAGSFDPTGGDNEKLFF
DNA: TGTGCCGGCAGTTTCGACCCGACAGGGGGCGATAATGAAAAACTGTTTTTT

D: NA
V: TRBV3-1
J: TRBJ2-1
size: many
CDR3: CASSQDRSGEQFF
DNA: TGTGCCAGCAGCCAAGATCGTAGCGGTGAGCAGTTCTTC

D: TRBD2
V: TRBV2
J: TRBJ2-1
size: few
CDR3: CASSEYVSGGTYNEQFF
DNA: TGTGCCAGCAGTGAATACGTTAGCGGGGGCACCTACAATGAGCAGTTCTTC

D: NA
V: TRBV28
J: TRBJ1-1
size: NA
CDR3: CASSCQGRENTEALF
DNA: TGTGCCAGCAGTTGTCAGGGACGGGAGAACACTGAAGCTCTCTTT

D: NA
V: TRBV20-1
J: TRBJ2-3
size: many
CDR3: CSAPDTQYF
DNA: TGCAGTGCCCCAGATACGCAGTATTTT

D: TRBD1
V: TRBV5-1
J: TRBJ1-5
size: few
CDR3: CASSKIGGDRESNQPQHF
DNA: TGCGCCAGCTCTAAAATTGGGGGGGACAGGGAAAGCAATCAGCCCCAGCATTTT

D: NA
V: TRBV12-3/TRBV12-4
J: TRBJ2-7
size: NA
CDR3: CASSLPHGTPTYEQYF
DNA: TGTGCCAGCAGTTTGCCCCACGGGACTCCCACCTACGAGCAGTACTTC

D: NA
V: TRBV7-2
J: TRBJ2-3
size: few
CDR3: CASSSQDNTDTQYF
DNA: TGTGCCAGCAGCTCCCAGGACAACACAGATACGCAGTATTTT

D: TRBD2
V: TRBV24-1
J: TRBJ2-1
size: NA
CDR3: CATSDPRGLAGVGEQFF
DNA: TGTGCCACCAGTGATCCCCGAGGGCTAGCGGGAGTAGGTGAGCAGTTCTTC

D: NA
V: TRBV5-1
J: TRBJ2-3
size: few
CDR3: CASSLYDADTQYF
DNA: TGCGCCAGCAGCTTATATGACGCGGATACGCAGTATTTT

D: NA
V: TRBV6-5
J: TRBJ2-7
size: many
CDR3: CASSRTSALDEQYF
DNA: TGTGCCAGCAGTCGCACTAGTGCCCTAGACGAGCAGTACTTC

D: NA
V: TRBV7-2
J: TRBJ2-1
size: few
CDR3: CASSLGRVDEQFF
DNA: TGTGCCAGCAGCTTAGGGAGAGTCGATGAGCAGTTCTTC

D: TRBD1
V: TRBV28
J: TRBJ2-7
size: NA
CDR3: CASSPPGQGVRNEQYF
DNA: TGTGCCAGCAGTCCGCCAGGACAGGGGGTTAGAAACGAGCAGTACTTC

D: NA
V: TRBV7-9
J: TRBJ1-1
size: NA
CDR3: CASSRTPSDGGTEAFF
DNA: TGTGCCAGCAGCCGAACCCCCTCGGATGGGGGCACTGAAGCTTTCTTT

D: TRBD2
V: TRBV20-1
J: TRBJ2-3
size: NA
CDR3: CSASGLAASTDTQYF
DNA: TGCAGTGCTAGCGGACTAGCGGCTAGCACAGATACGCAGTATTTT

D: TRBD2
V: TRBV25-1
J: TRBJ2-1
size: NA
CDR3: CASSESGSGSGKQFF
DNA: TGTGCCAGCAGTGAATCAGGTAGCGGGAGTGGTAAGCAGTTCTTC

D: NA
V: TRBV29-1
J: TRBJ2-1
size: few
CDR3: CSVGDVEQFF
DNA: TGCAGCGTGGGGGACGTAGAGCAGTTCTTC

D: NA
V: TRBV4-1
J: TRBJ1-1
size: few
CDR3: CASSQEGWGETEAFF
DNA: TGCGCCAGCAGCCAAGAAGGTTGGGGTGAGACTGAAGCTTTCTTT

D: NA
V: TRBV25-1
J: TRBJ1-6
size: NA
CDR3: CASSGSHNSPLHF
DNA: TGTGCCAGCAGTGGTTCGCATAATTCACCCCTCCACTTT

D: NA
V: TRBV29-1
J: TRBJ1-1
size: NA
CDR3: CSDSGNTEAFF
DNA: TGCAGCGATTCAGGAAACACTGAAGCTTTCTTT

D: NA
V: TRBV18
J: TRBJ2-1
size: NA
CDR3: CASSPDLETQFF
DNA: TGTGCCAGCTCACCGGATTTGGAGACCCAGTTCTTC

D: TRBD1
V: TRBV29-1
J: TRBJ1-2
size: few
CDR3: CSVPGQHGYTF
DNA: TGCAGCGTGCCGGGACAGCATGGCTACACCTTC

D: TRBD2
V: TRBV20-1
J: TRBJ2-5
size: once
CDR3: CSRRLAGGNEQYF
DNA: TGCAGTCGTCGACTAGCGGGGGGCAATGAGCAGTACTTC

D: NA
V: TRBV12-3/TRBV12-4
J: TRBJ1-1
size: NA
CDR3: CASSLAQSGAEAFF
DNA: TGTGCCAGCAGTTTAGCGCAGTCGGGGGCTGAAGCTTTCTTT

D: NA
V: TRBV29-1
J: TRBJ2-5
size: many
CDR3: CSVDGYVEGKETQYF
DNA: TGCAGCGTTGATGGCTATGTTGAAGGGAAGGAGACCCAGTACTTC

D: NA
V: TRBV15
J: TRBJ1-2
size: NA
CDR3: CATSREAGAGYGYTF
DNA: TGTGCCACCAGCAGAGAAGCAGGGGCGGGCTATGGCTACACCTTC

D: TRBD1
V: TRBV12-3/TRBV12-4
J: TRBJ2-2
size: few
CDR3: CASSLVPGQLTGELFF
DNA: TGTGCCAGCAGTTTGGTACCGGGACAGCTCACCGGGGAGCTGTTTTTT

D: TRBD1
V: TRBV6-6
J: TRBJ1-1
size: NA
CDR3: CASSYPTGGQSNTEAFF
DNA: TGTGCCAGCAGTTACCCTACCGGGGGACAGTCGAACACTGAAGCTTTCTTT

D: NA
V: TRBV7-2
J: TRBJ2-1
size: NA
CDR3: CASSLAGRVLYNEQFF
DNA: TGTGCCAGCAGCTTAGCAGGCAGGGTCCTCTACAATGAGCAGTTCTTC

D: NA
V: TRBV29-1
J: TRBJ2-1
size: NA
CDR3: CSVEFGYEQFF
DNA: TGCAGCGTTGAATTCGGGTATGAGCAGTTCTTC

D: TRBD2
V: TRBV9
J: TRBJ2-1
size: NA
CDR3: CASSVGAGDYNEQFF
DNA: TGTGCCAGCAGCGTAGGAGCGGGGGATTACAATGAGCAGTTCTTC

D: NA
V: TRBV5-1
J: TRBJ2-5
size: NA
CDR3: CASSLVFGPKETQYF
DNA: TGCGCCAGCAGCTTGGTCTTCGGGCCCAAAGAGACCCAGTACTTC

D: TRBD1
V: TRBV27
J: TRBJ1-1
size: NA
CDR3: CASRGQGTAEAFF
DNA: TGTGCCAGCAGGGGACAGGGGACGGCTGAAGCTTTCTTT

D: NA
V: TRBV10-3
J: TRBJ1-3
size: NA
CDR3: CAISESETQLSGNTIYF
DNA: TGTGCCATCAGTGAGTCCGAAACGCAGCTCTCTGGAAACACCATATATTTT

D: NA
V: TRBV5-1
J: TRBJ1-1
size: few
CDR3: CASSSPRGTENTEAFF
DNA: TGCGCCAGCAGCTCGCCCCGGGGAACGGAGAACACTGAAGCTTTCTTT

D: TRBD1
V: TRBV7-9
J: TRBJ1-1
size: NA
CDR3: CASSSRQGKNTEAFF
DNA: TGTGCCAGCAGCTCCAGACAGGGAAAGAACACTGAAGCTTTCTTT

D: TRBD2
V: TRBV20-1
J: TRBJ2-5
size: NA
CDR3: CSARKRLAGSDGTQYF
DNA: TGCAGTGCTAGGAAGAGACTAGCGGGCTCCGATGGGACCCAGTACTTC

D: NA
V: TRBV6-6
J: TRBJ2-5
size: few
CDR3: CASNEAGSQETQYF
DNA: TGTGCCAGCAACGAGGCGGGCTCCCAAGAGACCCAGTACTTC

D: TRBD1
V: TRBV20-1
J: TRBJ2-1
size: NA
CDR3: CRTGTEAYNEQFF
DNA: TGCAGGACCGGGACAGAGGCCTACAATGAGCAGTTCTTC